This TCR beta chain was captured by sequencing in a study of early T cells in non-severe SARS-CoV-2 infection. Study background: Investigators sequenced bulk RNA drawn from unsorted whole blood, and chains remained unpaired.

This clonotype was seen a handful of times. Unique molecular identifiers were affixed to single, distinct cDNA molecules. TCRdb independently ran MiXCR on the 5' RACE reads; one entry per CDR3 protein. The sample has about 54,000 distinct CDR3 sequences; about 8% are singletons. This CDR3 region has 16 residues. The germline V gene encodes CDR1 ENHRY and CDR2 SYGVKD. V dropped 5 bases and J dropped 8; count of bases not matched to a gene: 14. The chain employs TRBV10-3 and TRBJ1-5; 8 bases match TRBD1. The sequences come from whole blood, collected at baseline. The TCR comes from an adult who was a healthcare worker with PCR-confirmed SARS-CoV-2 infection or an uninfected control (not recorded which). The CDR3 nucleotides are TGTGCCATCAGTCCCACCGTTACAGGGGGTAACAAGCCCCAGCATTTT. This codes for CAISPTVTGGNKPQHF.